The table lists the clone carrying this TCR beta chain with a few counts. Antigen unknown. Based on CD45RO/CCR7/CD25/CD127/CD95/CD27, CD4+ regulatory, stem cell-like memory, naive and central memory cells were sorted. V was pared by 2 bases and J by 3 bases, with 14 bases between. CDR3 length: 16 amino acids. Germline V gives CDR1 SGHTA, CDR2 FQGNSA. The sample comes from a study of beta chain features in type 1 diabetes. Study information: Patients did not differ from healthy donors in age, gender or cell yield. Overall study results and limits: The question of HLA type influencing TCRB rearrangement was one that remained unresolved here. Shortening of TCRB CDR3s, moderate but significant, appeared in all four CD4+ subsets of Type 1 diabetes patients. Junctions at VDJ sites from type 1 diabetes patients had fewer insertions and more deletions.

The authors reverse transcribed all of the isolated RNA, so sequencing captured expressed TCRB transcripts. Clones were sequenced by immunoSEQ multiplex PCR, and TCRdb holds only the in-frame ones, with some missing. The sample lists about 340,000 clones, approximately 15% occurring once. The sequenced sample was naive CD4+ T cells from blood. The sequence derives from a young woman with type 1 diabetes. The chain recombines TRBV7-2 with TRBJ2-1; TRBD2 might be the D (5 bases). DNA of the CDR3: TGTGCCAGCAGCTTATGGTTACTAGGGCTCTACAATGAGCAGTTCTTC. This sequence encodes CASSLWLLGLYNEQFF.